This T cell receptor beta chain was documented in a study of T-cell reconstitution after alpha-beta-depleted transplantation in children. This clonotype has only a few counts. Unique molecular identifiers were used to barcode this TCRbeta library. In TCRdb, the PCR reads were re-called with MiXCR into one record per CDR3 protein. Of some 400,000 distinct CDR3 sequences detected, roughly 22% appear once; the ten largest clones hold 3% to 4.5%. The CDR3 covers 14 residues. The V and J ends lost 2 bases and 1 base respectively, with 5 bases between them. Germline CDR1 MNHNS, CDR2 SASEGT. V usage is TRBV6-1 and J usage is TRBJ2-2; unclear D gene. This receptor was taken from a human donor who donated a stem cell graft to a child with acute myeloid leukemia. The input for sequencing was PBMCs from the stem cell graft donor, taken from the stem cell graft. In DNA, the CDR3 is TGTGCCAGCAGTGAACTAGGGAACACCGGGGAGCTGTTTTTT. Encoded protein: CASSELGNTGELFF.